The next 4 T cell receptor beta chains were all read from a single sample in a study of OX40 agonist ivuxolimab in advanced cancers. Only in-frame clones appear in the TCRdb table, and some are missing; sequencing was by immunoSEQ multiplex PCR. The repertoire holds roughly 65,000 clones, with around 87% as singletons. Sequences were derived from CD4+ or CD8+ T cells sorted from blood, sampled in a trial of the OX40 agonist ivuxolimab. The receptors here all came from an adult with an advanced solid tumor such as melanoma, head and neck, liver or kidney cancer.

The V gene is TRBV15, the J gene TRBJ1-2, with D possibly TRBD1 on 6 matching bases. The CDR3 sequence is 15 residues long. V lost 7 bases and J lost 4, with 19 bases in between. The germline V gene has CDR1 LNHNV and CDR2 YYDKDF (reference sequence). CDR3 in DNA: TGTGCCACCACTTCCGGGGGCTCCTCTCTCTATGGCTACACCTTC. It is translated as CATTSGGSSLYGYTF.

The chain uses TRBV29-1 and TRBJ2-6, with 8 bases lining up with TRBD1. The junction had 11 bases not matched to a gene; V was cut back by 6 bases and J by 1 base. The CDR3 extends over 17 amino acids. CDR1 is SQVTM, CDR2 ANQGSEA, per germline. DNA for the CDR3: TGCAGCGTCGTATATCGGGACAGGAAGTCTGGGGCCAACGTCCTGACTTTC. Its translation: CSVVYRDRKSGANVLTF.

The CDR3 DNA sequence: TGTGCCAGTTGGAGGGGGACAGGGTATGGCTACACCTTC. Amino acid sequence: CASWRGTGYGYTF. The genes are TRBV2 and TRBJ1-2; 9 bases agree with TRBD1. Per the germline V gene, CDR1 is SNHLY and CDR2 is FYNNEI. The CDR3 contains 13 residues. V dropped 9 bases and J dropped 5; count of bases not matched to a gene: 7.

DNA of the CDR3: TGTGCCAGTAACCTCCGGGACGGCTATCAGCCCCAGCATTTT. Amino acid sequence: CASNLRDGYQPQHF. The rearrangement uses TRBV19 and TRBJ1-5, with D maybe TRBD1 (5 bases). This CDR3 region has 14 residues. Germline values: CDR1 LNHDA, CDR2 SQIVND (reference sequence). Trimming left V 7 bases short and J 5 bases short, with 15 bases between.